A few counts support the clone carrying this T cell receptor (beta chain). The target antigen is unknown. Germline V gene data show CDR1 as MGHRA and CDR2 as YSYEKL. Trimming cost V 0 bases and J 5 bases; bases outside gene matches: 15. The CDR3 contains 18 residues. This entry is derived from a study of Graves' ophthalmopathy and Graves' hyperthyroidism. Study outcomes and limitations: Clonotypes were expanded in thyroid at above 0.001 frequency, and most also appeared in blood.

The study amplified TCR beta CDR3 regions using RNA transcripts. Scientists carried out first-round RT-PCR using HTBI primers and then a second-round multiplex PCR. TCRdb fed the multiplex PCR reads into MiXCR, producing one record per CDR3 protein. The sample shows 600,000 to 700,000 distinct CDR3 sequences, about two fifths of them seen only once. The receptor was derived from an adult man with Graves' ophthalmopathy. The V call is TRBV4-1, the J call TRBJ2-5, with 7 bases identical to TRBD2. Specimen: peripheral blood. Written as DNA, the CDR3 is TGCGCCAGCAGCCAAGATAAATCGGCTAGCGGACGAGGGGAGACCCAGTACTTC. Translated, it gives CASSQDKSASGRGETQYF.